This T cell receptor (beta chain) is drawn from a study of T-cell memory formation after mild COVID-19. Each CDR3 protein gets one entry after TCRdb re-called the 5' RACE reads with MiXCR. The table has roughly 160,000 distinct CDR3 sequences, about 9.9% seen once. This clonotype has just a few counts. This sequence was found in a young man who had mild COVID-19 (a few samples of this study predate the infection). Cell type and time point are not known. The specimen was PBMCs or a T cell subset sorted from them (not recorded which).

The CDR3 region has the DNA TGTGCCAGCAGTAGCCGGACAGGAGCTAACTATGGCTACACCTTC. Translated: CASSSRTGANYGYTF. The genes are TRBV12-3 or TRBV12-4 and TRBJ1-2; 7 nucleotides match TRBD1. CDR3 length: 15 residues. The ends lost 5 bases at V and 0 bases at J; junction bases unmatched: 6.